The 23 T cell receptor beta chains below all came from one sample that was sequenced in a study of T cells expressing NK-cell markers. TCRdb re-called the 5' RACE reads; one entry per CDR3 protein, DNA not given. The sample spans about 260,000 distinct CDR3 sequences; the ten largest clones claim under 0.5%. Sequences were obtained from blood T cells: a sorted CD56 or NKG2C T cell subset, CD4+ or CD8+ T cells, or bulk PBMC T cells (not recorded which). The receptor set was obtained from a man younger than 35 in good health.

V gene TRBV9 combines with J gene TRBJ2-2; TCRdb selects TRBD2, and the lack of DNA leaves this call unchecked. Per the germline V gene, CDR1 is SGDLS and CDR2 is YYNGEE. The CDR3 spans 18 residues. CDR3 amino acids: CASSVLRETSGYTGELFF.

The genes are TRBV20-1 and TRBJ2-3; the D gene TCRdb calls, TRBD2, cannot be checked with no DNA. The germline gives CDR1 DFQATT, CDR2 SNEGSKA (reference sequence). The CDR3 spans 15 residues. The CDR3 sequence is CSATGLAGVTDTQYF.

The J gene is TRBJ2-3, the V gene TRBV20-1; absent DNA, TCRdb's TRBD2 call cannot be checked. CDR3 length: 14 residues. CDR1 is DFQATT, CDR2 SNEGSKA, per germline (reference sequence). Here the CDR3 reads CSARYSGSTDTQYF.

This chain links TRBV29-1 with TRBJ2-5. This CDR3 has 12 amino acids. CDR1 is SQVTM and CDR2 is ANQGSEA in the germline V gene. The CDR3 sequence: CSVGRRQETQYF.

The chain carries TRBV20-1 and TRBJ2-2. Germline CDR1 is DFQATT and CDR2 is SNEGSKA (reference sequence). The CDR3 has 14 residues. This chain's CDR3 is CSATGSSVGGELFF.

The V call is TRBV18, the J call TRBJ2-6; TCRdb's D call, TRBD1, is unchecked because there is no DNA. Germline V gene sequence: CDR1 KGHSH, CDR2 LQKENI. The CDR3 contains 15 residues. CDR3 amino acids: CASSTTGPGANVLTF.

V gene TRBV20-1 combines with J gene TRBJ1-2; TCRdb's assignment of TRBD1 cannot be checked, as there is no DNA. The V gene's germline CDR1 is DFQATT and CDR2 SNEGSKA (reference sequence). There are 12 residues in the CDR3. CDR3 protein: CSGTGGDYGYTF.

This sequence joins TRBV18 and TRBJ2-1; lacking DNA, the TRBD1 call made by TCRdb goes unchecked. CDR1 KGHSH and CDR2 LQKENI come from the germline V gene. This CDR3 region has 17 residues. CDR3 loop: CASSPALNLPANNEQFF.

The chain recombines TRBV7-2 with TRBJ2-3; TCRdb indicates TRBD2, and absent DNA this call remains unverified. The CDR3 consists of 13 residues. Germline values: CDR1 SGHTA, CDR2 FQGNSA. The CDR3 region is CASSLSPTDAQYF.

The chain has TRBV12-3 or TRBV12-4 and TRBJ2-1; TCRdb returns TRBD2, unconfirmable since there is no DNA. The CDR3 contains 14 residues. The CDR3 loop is CASSRSGSWNEQFF.

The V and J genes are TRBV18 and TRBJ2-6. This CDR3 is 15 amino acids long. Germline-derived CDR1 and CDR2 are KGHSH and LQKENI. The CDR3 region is CASSPGAAGANVLTF.

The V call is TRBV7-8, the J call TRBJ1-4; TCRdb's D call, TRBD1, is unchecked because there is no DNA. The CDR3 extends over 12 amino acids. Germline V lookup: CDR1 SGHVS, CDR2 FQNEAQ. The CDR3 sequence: CASSLDGRRLFF.

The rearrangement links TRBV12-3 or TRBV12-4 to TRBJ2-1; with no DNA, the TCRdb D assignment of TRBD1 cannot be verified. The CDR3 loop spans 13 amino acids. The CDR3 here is CASSEQGYNEQFF.

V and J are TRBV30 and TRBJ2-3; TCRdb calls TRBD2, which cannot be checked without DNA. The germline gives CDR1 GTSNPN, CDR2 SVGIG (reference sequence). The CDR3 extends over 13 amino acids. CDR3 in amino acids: CAWSGAETDTQYF.

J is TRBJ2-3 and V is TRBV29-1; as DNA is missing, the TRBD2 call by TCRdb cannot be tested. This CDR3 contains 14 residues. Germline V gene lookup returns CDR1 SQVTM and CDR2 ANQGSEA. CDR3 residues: CSVITPRGADTQYF.

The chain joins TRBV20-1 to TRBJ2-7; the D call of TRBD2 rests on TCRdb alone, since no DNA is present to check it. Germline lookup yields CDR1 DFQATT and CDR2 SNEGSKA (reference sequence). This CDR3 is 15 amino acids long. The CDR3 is CSARASGRNPYEQYF.

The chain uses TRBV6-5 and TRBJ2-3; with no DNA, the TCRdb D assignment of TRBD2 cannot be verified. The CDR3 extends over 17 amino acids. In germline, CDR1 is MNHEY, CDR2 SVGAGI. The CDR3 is CASSYSNASGRTNTQYF.

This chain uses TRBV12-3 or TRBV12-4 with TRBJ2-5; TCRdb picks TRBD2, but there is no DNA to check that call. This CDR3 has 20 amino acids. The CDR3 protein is CASSRTPIPTSGRTQETQYF.

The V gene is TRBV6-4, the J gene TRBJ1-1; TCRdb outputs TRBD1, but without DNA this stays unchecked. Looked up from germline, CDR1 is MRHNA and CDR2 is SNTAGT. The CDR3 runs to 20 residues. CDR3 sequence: CASRREGTGRWGPLGFRAFF.

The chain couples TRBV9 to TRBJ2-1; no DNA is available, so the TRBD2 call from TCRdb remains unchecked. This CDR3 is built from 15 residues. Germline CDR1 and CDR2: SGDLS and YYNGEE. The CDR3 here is CASSVGLAGFYEQFF.

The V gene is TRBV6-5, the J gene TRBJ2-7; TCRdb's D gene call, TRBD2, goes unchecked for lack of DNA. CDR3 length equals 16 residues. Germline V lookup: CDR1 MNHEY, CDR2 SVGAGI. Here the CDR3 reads CASSTSLAGSTNEQYF.

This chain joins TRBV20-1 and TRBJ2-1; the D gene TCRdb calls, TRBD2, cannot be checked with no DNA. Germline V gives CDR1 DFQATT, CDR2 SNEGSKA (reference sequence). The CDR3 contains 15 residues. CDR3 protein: CSAREIGGRNNEQFF.

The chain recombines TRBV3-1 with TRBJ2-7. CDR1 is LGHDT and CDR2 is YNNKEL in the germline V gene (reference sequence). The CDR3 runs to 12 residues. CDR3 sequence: CASSQTPHEQYF.